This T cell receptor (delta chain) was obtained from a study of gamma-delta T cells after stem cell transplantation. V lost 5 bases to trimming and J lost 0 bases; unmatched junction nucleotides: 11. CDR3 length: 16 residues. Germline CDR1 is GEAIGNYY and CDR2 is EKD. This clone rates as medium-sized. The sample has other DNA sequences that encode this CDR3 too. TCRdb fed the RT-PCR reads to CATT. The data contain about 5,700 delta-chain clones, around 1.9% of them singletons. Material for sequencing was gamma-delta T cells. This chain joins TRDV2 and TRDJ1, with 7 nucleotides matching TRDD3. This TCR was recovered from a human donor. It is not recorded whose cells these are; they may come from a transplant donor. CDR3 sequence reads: CACVEMGDSYTDKLIF. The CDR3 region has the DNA TGTGCCTGTGTCGAGATGGGGGACTCATACACCGATAAACTCATCTTT.